This TCR beta chain is from a study of blood T cells in healthy people across ages. Samples each had at least 5 micrograms of total RNA extracted. A second about 7 to 11 cycle PCR used barcoded and J-beta primers. Unique molecular identifiers of 12 random nucleotides labeled each cDNA. CDR3-containing paired-end reads numbered at least 3 million in each sample. Using its own MiXCR run on the 5' RACE reads, TCRdb lists one record per CDR3 protein. The repertoire holds about 640,000 distinct CDR3 sequences, with around 54% as singletons. General study points: Naive T cell percentage showed a strong correlation with TCR beta diversity.

This clonotype was counted between two and nine times. Its antigen is undetermined. The sequencing sample was made of blood. The clonotype comes from a man in his 60s in good health.

Here the CDR3 reads CATSDPTGQQETQYF. DNA for the CDR3: TGTGCCACCAGTGATCCCACCGGACAGCAAGAGACCCAGTACTTC. V usage is TRBV24-1 and J usage is TRBJ2-7; tentative D call: TRBD1 (6 bases). The J call could be wrong; TRBJ2-5 is a better fit for the DNA end. Per germline, CDR1 KGHDR and CDR2 SFDVKD. The CDR3 is 15 amino acids.